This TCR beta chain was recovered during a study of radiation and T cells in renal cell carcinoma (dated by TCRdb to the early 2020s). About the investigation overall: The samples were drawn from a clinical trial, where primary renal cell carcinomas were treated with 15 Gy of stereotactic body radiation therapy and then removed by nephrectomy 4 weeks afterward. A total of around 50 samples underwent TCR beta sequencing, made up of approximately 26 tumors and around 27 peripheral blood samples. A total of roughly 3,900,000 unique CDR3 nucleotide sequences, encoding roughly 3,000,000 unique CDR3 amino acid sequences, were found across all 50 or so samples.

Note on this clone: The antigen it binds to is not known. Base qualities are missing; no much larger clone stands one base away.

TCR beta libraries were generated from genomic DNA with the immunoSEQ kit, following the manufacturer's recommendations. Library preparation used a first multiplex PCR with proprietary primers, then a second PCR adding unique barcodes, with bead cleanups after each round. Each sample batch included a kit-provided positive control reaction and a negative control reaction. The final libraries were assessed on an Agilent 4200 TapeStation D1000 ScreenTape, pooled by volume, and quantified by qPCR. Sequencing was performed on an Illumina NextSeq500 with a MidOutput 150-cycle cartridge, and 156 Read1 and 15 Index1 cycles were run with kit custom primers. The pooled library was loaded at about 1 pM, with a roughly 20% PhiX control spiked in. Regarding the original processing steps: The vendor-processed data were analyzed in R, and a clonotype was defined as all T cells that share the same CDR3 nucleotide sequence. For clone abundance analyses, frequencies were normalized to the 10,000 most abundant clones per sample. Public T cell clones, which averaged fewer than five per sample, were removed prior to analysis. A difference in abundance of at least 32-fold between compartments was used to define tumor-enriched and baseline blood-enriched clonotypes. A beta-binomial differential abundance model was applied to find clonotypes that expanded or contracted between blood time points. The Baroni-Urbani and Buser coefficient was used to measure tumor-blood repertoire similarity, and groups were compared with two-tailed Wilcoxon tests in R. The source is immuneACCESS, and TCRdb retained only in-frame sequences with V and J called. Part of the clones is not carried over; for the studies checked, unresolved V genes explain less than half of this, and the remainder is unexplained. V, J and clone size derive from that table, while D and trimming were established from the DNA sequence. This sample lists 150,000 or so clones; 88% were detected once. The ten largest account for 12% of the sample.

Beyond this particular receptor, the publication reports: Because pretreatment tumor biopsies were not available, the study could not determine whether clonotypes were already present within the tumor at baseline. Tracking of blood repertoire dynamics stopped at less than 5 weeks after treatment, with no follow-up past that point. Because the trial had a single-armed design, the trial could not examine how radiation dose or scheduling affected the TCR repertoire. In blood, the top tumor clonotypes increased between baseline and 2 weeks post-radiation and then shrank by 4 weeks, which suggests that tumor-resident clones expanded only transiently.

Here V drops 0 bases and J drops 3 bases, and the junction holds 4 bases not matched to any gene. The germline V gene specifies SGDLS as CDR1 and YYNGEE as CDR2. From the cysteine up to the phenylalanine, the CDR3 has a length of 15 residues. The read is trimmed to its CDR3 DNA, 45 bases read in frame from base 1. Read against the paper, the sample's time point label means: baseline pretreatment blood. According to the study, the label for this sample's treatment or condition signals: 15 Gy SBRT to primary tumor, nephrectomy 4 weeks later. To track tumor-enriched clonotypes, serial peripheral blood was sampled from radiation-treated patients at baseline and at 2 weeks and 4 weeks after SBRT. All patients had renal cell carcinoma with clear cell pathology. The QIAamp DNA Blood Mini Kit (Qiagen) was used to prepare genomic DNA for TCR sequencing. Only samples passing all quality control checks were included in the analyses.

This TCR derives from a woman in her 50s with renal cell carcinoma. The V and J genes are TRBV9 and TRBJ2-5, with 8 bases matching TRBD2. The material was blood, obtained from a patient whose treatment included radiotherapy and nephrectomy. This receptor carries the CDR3 CASSVGGGTKETQYF. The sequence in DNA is TGTGCCAGCAGCGTAGGCGGGGGGACTAAAGAGACCCAGTACTTC.